The present T cell receptor (beta chain) was sequenced within a study of control samples from healthy donors and cancer patients (dated by TCRdb to between 2020 and 2021). Concerning this clone itself: Its antigen is currently not known. No base quality values were provided; no much bigger clone lies one nucleotide off.

From its cysteine to its phenylalanine, the CDR3 spans 15 amino acids. Left in the record is the CDR3 DNA by itself, 45 bases read in frame from the first base. The germline V gene specifies MNHEY as CDR1 and SVGAGI as CDR2. Clipping removes 6 bases from V and 6 bases from J, with 9 as the unmatched junction base count. Receptor amplification or capture employed the immunoSEQ multiplex PCR assay. What TCRdb holds here is the immuneACCESS table cut down to in-frame rearrangements. Part of the clones is not present; checked against another copy, under half of the missing clones reflect an unresolved V gene, and the others are unexplained. The sample table records roughly 45,000 clones; 86% of these occur just once. Of the sample, about 3% is held by the ten largest clones.

This clonotype originated in a woman aged 45-65 years with lung cancer. The sample comprised PBMCs. The sequence links TRBV6-5 to TRBJ2-5; 11 nucleotides in the junction match TRBD2. CDR3 protein: CASSPLAGGFKTQYF. The nucleotide sequence is TGTGCCAGCAGCCCCCTAGCGGGGGGATTCAAGACCCAGTACTTC.